This T cell receptor (beta chain) emerged from a study of shared clonotypes between healthy human individuals. The study ran the assay at deep level. Several immunoSEQ 96-well plates shared each subset's DNA, each plate a replicate. This table comes from immunoSEQ multiplex PCR, and its TCRdb copy is limited to in-frame clones, with some not included. The sample includes around 560,000 clones, approximately 95% of them seen just once. Naive CD8 cells comprised CD45RO-negative, CCR7-positively selected cells, excluding terminally differentiated effector memory CD45RA+ cells. As for this clone: Antigen specificity is unknown. Distinct nucleotide sequences in the sample also encode this CDR3.

Germline V gene sequence: CDR1 SEHNR, CDR2 FQNEAQ (reference sequence). V trimming: 6 bases; J trimming: 2 bases; junction bases outside the gene matches: 6. The CDR3 loop spans 15 amino acids. Findings and caveats of the study: Memory subsets generally showed lower estimated richness than naive subsets.

Sample: naive CD8+ T cells sorted from blood. The genes are TRBV7-9 and TRBJ1-5; TRBD1 matches at 8 bases. The TCR originated in a woman in her 30s in good health. CDR3 in amino acids: CASSPQGAGNQPQHF. In DNA form, the CDR3 reads TGTGCCAGCAGTCCCCAGGGGGCTGGCAATCAGCCCCAGCATTTT.